Each of the 29 T cell receptor beta chains below was sequenced from the same sample in a study of T cell responses to AZD1222 COVID-19 vaccine (dated by TCRdb to about 2021). The sample's time point, from its label and the paper: baseline before first vaccination. The library was produced with the immunoSEQ multiplex PCR assay. Not all clones reach the TCRdb copy of this immuneACCESS table, which keeps in-frame sequences only. Checked studies attribute under half of the gap to unresolved V genes and leave the rest unexplained. A total of around 50,000 clones appear in this sample, around 80% of them only once. The ten most abundant clones make up roughly 10% of the sample. The specimen was peripheral blood, collected on day 0 of AZD1222 vaccination. The receptors here all came from an adult in good health.

V is TRBV19 and J is TRBJ1-2; a weak D match, TRBD1 (6 bases). The length of the CDR3 is 12 residues. From germline, CDR1 is LNHDA and CDR2 SQIVND (reference sequence). V lost 3 bases, J lost 8 bases, and 10 bases lay in between. The CDR3 sequence is CASSIRGQGYTF. In nucleotides, the CDR3 is TGTGCCAGTAGTATCCGGGGGCAAGGCTACACCTTC. Combining the CDR3 with reference TRBV19 and TRBJ1-2 gives the whole variable domain DGGITQSPKYLFRKEGQNVTLSCEQNLNHDAMYWYRQDPGQGLRLIYYSQIVNDFQKGDIAEGYSVSREKKESFPLTVTSAQKNPTAFYLCASSIRGQGYTFGSGTRLTVV.

For the CDR3, the DNA is TGCGCCACCTCTAGGGGGGGGCAGACCTACGAGCAGTACTTC. Protein sequence: CATSRGGQTYEQYF. The genes are TRBV10-2 and TRBJ2-7; D possibly corresponds to TRBD2 (7 bases). Germline-derived CDR1 and CDR2 are WSHSY and SAAADI. This CDR3 comprises 14 residues. V lost 10 bases, J lost 2 bases, and 18 bases lay in between.

The chain links TRBV24-1 to TRBJ1-5, with TRBD1 identical over 8 bases. The germline V gene encodes CDR1 KGHDR and CDR2 SFDVKD. The V segment lost 9 bases and the J segment 5 bases; nucleotides outside the gene matches: 5. This CDR3 is built from 13 residues. The CDR3: CATQDRDDQPQHF. As DNA, the CDR3 is TGTGCCACCCAGGACAGGGACGATCAGCCCCAGCATTTT.

The chain recombines TRBV28 with TRBJ1-6; D is ambiguous. In germline, CDR1 is MDHEN, CDR2 SYDVKM. With 7 bases removed from V and 2 bases from J, the gap between germline ends came to 6 bases. This CDR3 comprises 13 residues. The CDR3 protein is CASKPPYNSPLHF. Written as DNA, the CDR3 is TGTGCCAGCAAACCTCCCTATAATTCACCCCTCCACTTT.

The V gene is TRBV10-3, the J gene TRBJ2-7; D is undetermined. Germline V lookup: CDR1 ENHRY, CDR2 SYGVKD. This CDR3 contains 11 residues. The V gene lost 2 bases and the J gene lost 8 bases, with 7 bases spanning the gap. The CDR3: CAISEKGKQYF. For the CDR3, the DNA is TGTGCCATCAGTGAGAAAGGGAAGCAGTACTTC.

The chain carries TRBV7-6 and TRBJ2-2; a weak D match, TRBD1 (5 bases). This CDR3 is built from 16 residues. The V and J ends lost 5 bases and 1 base respectively, with 14 bases between them. Per germline, CDR1 SGHVS and CDR2 FNYEAQ. CDR3 residues: CASSLGAWGNTGELFF. In nucleotides, the CDR3 is TGTGCCAGCAGCCTTGGGGCGTGGGGGAACACCGGGGAGCTGTTTTTT. The variable domain in full, with the rest retrieved from reference TRBV7-6 and TRBJ2-2, is GAGVSQSPRYKVTKRGQDVALRCDPISGHVSLYWYRQALGQGPEFLTYFNYEAQQDKSGLPNDRFSAERPEGSISTLTIQRTEQRDSAMYRCASSLGAWGNTGELFFGEGSRLTVL.

This clone was detected a few times. One end of the junction varies from germline; a read error may be responsible. The chain couples TRBV30 to TRBJ1-2; D unresolved. The CDR3 is 10 amino acids. Germline CDR1 is GTSNPN and CDR2 is SVGIG (reference sequence). This chain's CDR3 is CAWSVPVMSF. CDR3 nucleotide sequence: TGTGCCTGGAGTGTCCCAGTAATGTCTTTC.

The chain joins TRBV6-6 to TRBJ2-7, with TRBD2 as a possible D gene (6 bases). The V and J ends lost 5 bases and 5 bases respectively, with 13 bases between them. The CDR3 is 13 amino acids. The germline gives CDR1 MNHNY, CDR2 SVGAGI (reference sequence). The CDR3 region is CASSPTGGDEQYF. In nucleotides, the CDR3 is TGTGCCAGCAGTCCCACTGGAGGGGACGAGCAGTACTTC.

The chain couples TRBV5-8 to TRBJ2-1; no firm D call. V lost 3 bases to trimming and J lost 8 bases, with 9 bases between them. In germline, CDR1 is SGHTS, CDR2 YDEGEE. The CDR3 consists of 12 residues. This chain's CDR3 is CASSSQNDEQFF. The CDR3 DNA is TGTGCCAGCAGCTCGCAAAACGATGAGCAGTTCTTC.

This chain links TRBV5-1 with TRBJ1-2; 12 bases match TRBD1. The CDR3 consists of 16 residues. J lost 3 bases, V lost 4 bases, and 7 bases had no gene match. Per germline, CDR1 SGHRS and CDR2 YFSETQ. The CDR3 protein is CASSPWDRGHDYGYTF. The CDR3 DNA reads TGCGCCAGCAGCCCCTGGGACAGGGGGCATGACTATGGCTACACCTTC.

This chain joins TRBV6-1 and TRBJ1-2; 12 nucleotides line up with TRBD1. Germline lookup yields CDR1 MNHNS and CDR2 SASEGT. V lost 4 bases to trimming and J lost 4 bases; unmatched junction nucleotides: 16. This CDR3 has 19 amino acids. The CDR3 reads CASSASTGDRGLISYGYTF. In nucleotides, the CDR3 is TGTGCCAGCAGTGCTTCTACCGGGGACAGGGGGCTAATTAGCTATGGCTACACCTTC.

The chain employs TRBV10-3 and TRBJ1-5; TRBD1 matches at 10 bases. In germline, CDR1 is ENHRY, CDR2 SYGVKD. J was trimmed by 2 bases and V by 6 bases; bases with no gene match: 4. This CDR3 has 15 residues. CDR3 coding DNA: TGTGCCATCAGGGCCGGGACAGGGGGCAATCAGCCCCAGCATTTT. This gives the protein CAIRAGTGGNQPQHF.

The chain couples TRBV19 to TRBJ2-1; no clear D. The CDR3 totals 9 residues. Per germline, CDR1 LNHDA and CDR2 SQIVND (reference sequence). Trimming removed 9 bases from V and 6 bases from J, with 3 bases in between. CDR3 bases: TGTGCCAGGTGCAATGAGCAGTTCTTC. Translated: CARCNEQFF.

The J gene is TRBJ2-7, the V gene TRBV7-2; D tentatively fits TRBD1 or TRBD2 (6 bases each). The length of the CDR3 is 13 residues. V lost 4 bases to trimming and J lost 4 bases, with 11 bases between them. CDR1 and CDR2 (germline): SGHTA, FQGNSA. CDR3 sequence reads: CASSYRRGYEQYF. CDR3 coding DNA: TGTGCCAGCAGCTATAGGAGGGGGTACGAGCAGTACTTC.

The chain employs TRBV9 and TRBJ2-6; unclear D gene. Germline V gene lookup returns CDR1 SGDLS and CDR2 YYNGEE. This CDR3 contains 17 residues. Trimming shortened V by 0 bases and J by 0 bases, and 10 bases separated the two germline ends. The CDR3 region has the DNA TGTGCCAGCAGCGTAGGAATGGTCGGCTCTGGGGCCAACGTCCTGACTTTC. This sequence encodes CASSVGMVGSGANVLTF.

This chain uses TRBV24-1 with TRBJ1-2; D is unresolved. Germline V lookup: CDR1 KGHDR, CDR2 SFDVKD. V lost 5 bases, J lost 8 bases, and 11 bases lay in between. The CDR3 totals 12 residues. CDR3 amino acids: CATSAVGNGYTF. CDR3 in DNA: TGTGCCACCAGTGCTGTTGGAAACGGCTACACCTTC.

V is TRBV7-2 and J is TRBJ1-2; no clear D. The CDR3 is 16 residues long. Germline lookup yields CDR1 SGHTA and CDR2 FQGNSA. Trimming removed 0 bases from V and 6 bases from J, with 17 bases in between. The CDR3 nucleotides read TGTGCCAGCAGCTTAGCAGTCGGGATTCTTGGTGATGGCTACACCTTC. Translation gives CASSLAVGILGDGYTF.

The V and J genes are TRBV14 and TRBJ1-2; 8 bases are a match to TRBD1. This CDR3 contains 13 residues. V was clipped by 9 bases and J by 7 bases; unmatched bases: 10. The germline gives CDR1 SGHDN, CDR2 FVKESK. The CDR3 region is CASTDRVFAGYTF. CDR3 nucleotides: TGTGCCAGTACGGACAGGGTCTTTGCTGGCTACACCTTC.

In its sample, this clone was seen a few times. The chain employs TRBV4-1 and TRBJ2-3; maybe TRBD2 (7 bases). The CDR3 is 16 amino acids. Germline V gene sequence: CDR1 MGHRA, CDR2 YSYEKL. Trimming pared 4 bases from V and 5 bases from J, leaving 19 bases between. CDR3 coding DNA: TGCGCCAGCAGCCCACAAAGAGGGGGGGGCAGAGATACGCAGTATTTT. Its translation: CASSPQRGGGRDTQYF.

The chain links TRBV11-1 to TRBJ1-1; possibly TRBD1 for D (5 bases). This CDR3 comprises 14 residues. V lost 5 bases, J lost 0 bases, and 10 bases lay in between. Germline lookup yields CDR1 SGHAT and CDR2 FQDESV (reference sequence). The CDR3 DNA reads as TGTGCCAGCAGCCGGAGACAGATGAACACTGAAGCTTTCTTT. It translates to CASSRRQMNTEAFF.

The J gene is TRBJ2-7, the V gene TRBV6-5; TRBD2 agrees at 10 bases. The J segment lost 6 bases and the V segment lost 6 bases, leaving 11 bases of the junction unmatched. The CDR3 loop spans 15 amino acids. Germline values: CDR1 MNHEY, CDR2 SVGAGI. CDR3 in DNA: TGTGCCAGCAGCGTCCTTCAGCGGGGGGGAGGCGAGCAGTACTTC. It specifies CASSVLQRGGGEQYF.

The chain uses TRBV30 and TRBJ1-2; the match to TRBD1 covers 7 bases. CDR3 length: 14 amino acids. With V trimmed by 3 bases and J by 0 bases, 4 bases remained unmatched. CDR1 GTSNPN and CDR2 SVGIG come from the germline V gene (reference sequence). DNA for the CDR3: TGTGCCTGGAGGGGCGACAGGGCTAACTATGGCTACACCTTC. Translating gives CAWRGDRANYGYTF.

The J gene is TRBJ2-5, the V gene TRBV18; D remains unclear. The germline V and J ends were trimmed by 3 bases and 0 bases, with 5 bases remaining between them. Germline V lookup: CDR1 KGHSH, CDR2 LQKENI. There are 13 residues in the CDR3. Here the CDR3 DNA reads TGTGCCAGCTCACCGCAGTACCAAGAGACCCAGTACTTC. It encodes CASSPQYQETQYF.

The V call is TRBV5-8, the J call TRBJ2-1; TRBD2 matches 7 bases. Germline V lookup: CDR1 SGHTS, CDR2 YDEGEE. This CDR3 has 15 amino acids. V was clipped by 0 bases and J by 5 bases; unmatched bases: 5. The CDR3 nucleotides are TGTGCCAGCAGCTTGGGGGCGGGAGTCAACAATGAGCAGTTCTTC. Protein product: CASSLGAGVNNEQFF.

The chain carries TRBV28 and TRBJ2-7, with D unresolved. CDR3 length equals 12 residues. Germline V gene lookup returns CDR1 MDHEN and CDR2 SYDVKM. Trimming removed 5 bases at V and 3 bases at J, with 8 bases between. In nucleotides, the CDR3 is TGTGCCAGCAGTCCATCCGGCTACGAGCAGTACTTC. This translates into CASSPSGYEQYF.

The chain uses TRBV9 and TRBJ1-3; D unresolved. The germline CDR1 and CDR2 sequences are SGDLS and YYNGEE. The CDR3 is 15 amino acids. V gave up 4 bases and J gave up 2 bases, with 13 bases separating them. The CDR3 loop reads CASSKMGSPGNTIYF. The CDR3 region has the DNA TGTGCCAGCAGCAAGATGGGGAGCCCTGGAAACACCATATATTTT.

This clone was picked up a small number of times. The chain is built from TRBV27 and TRBJ2-7; the D is unclear. Trimming stripped 3 bases from V and 0 bases from J, with 9 bases between. The CDR3 totals 14 residues. The V gene's germline CDR1 is MNHEY and CDR2 SMNVEV (reference sequence). The CDR3 protein is CASSFGLTSYEQYF. CDR3 sequence (DNA): TGTGCCAGCAGTTTCGGGCTCACCTCCTACGAGCAGTACTTC.

This clone occurred a few times. This chain joins TRBV14 and TRBJ1-2; TRBD1 might be the D (5 bases). The CDR3 is 18 amino acids. CDR1 is SGHDN and CDR2 is FVKESK in the germline V gene. Trimming pared 4 bases from V and 2 bases from J, leaving 23 bases between. The CDR3 DNA follows: TGTGCCAGCAGCCCTCTAGTTTGGGACGGGGCCGACAACTATGGCTACACCTTC. The encoded protein is CASSPLVWDGADNYGYTF.

This clone has more than one count but fewer than ten. The chain carries TRBV4-3 and TRBJ1-6, with D possibly being TRBD1 (6 bases). The germline CDR1 and CDR2 sequences are LGHNA and YSLEER. Trimming cost V 0 bases and J 13 bases, with 16 bases left between them. The CDR3 is made up of 15 amino acids. CDR3 residues: CASSQDLYRGTPLHF. CDR3 nucleotides: TGCGCCAGCAGCCAAGATCTATATAGGGGGACGCCCCTCCACTTT.